This T cell receptor (beta chain) was captured by sequencing in a study of technical replicates of blood from a handful of donors. This CDR3 is built from 18 residues. Trimming cost V 6 bases and J 2 bases; bases outside gene matches: 13. The germline CDR1 and CDR2 sequences are MNHEY and SMNVEV (reference sequence). Sequencing was performed with immunoSEQ multiplex PCR; in TCRdb, only in-frame clones are kept and a portion is missing. Here the sample spans tens of thousands of clones, 80% to 95% being singletons. The sequence came from a human donor in good health. V usage is TRBV27 and J usage is TRBJ2-6; 7 bases line up with TRBD1. The sequencing input was T cells isolated from PBMCs. CDR3 residues: CASSQRDRAGAGANVLTF. The CDR3 region has the DNA TGTGCCAGCAGCCAACGGGACAGAGCCGGGGCTGGGGCCAACGTCCTGACTTTC.